These 5 T cell receptor beta chains share one sample of origin, sequenced in a study of immune heterogeneity within non-small cell lung tumors. Bulk tumor genomic DNA constituted the template, at 600 to 750 ng per sample. During surgery, each primary tumor gave multiple biopsies spaced as far apart as possible. Enrolled individuals presented with untreated, newly diagnosed non-small cell lung cancer and received curative surgery. Multiplex PCR (32 V and 13 J primers) was used to amplify the TCR beta CDR3. TCRdb re-called the multiplex PCR reads with MiXCR, one entry per CDR3 protein. The sample lists 9,500 or so distinct CDR3 sequences; about a quarter were seen once. Input material: lung tumor tissue. The receptors derive from a woman aged 50 to 60 with non-small cell lung cancer.

This clonotype was detected many times. In nucleotides, the CDR3 is TGTGCCAGCAGTTTGGGGGGGGGACTACTCCTCCACTTT. Protein product: CASSLGGGLLLHF. The chain links TRBV28 to TRBJ1-6; D perhaps matches TRBD1 (5 bases). CDR1 and CDR2 (germline): MDHEN, SYDVKM. V lost 3 bases and J lost 15, with 15 bases in between. The CDR3 contains 13 residues.

In this sample, this clonotype turned up many times. This chain links TRBV10-3 with TRBJ2-1; 8 positions match TRBD1. In germline, CDR1 is ENHRY, CDR2 SYGVKD. With 4 bases clipped from V and 5 bases from J, the junction kept 4 bases outside the gene matches. The CDR3 is made up of 14 amino acids. In DNA form, the CDR3 reads TGTGCCATCAGTGCAGCAGGGGGCAACAATGAGCAGTTCTTC. As protein: CAISAAGGNNEQFF.

Turning to this clonotype: This may arise from a read error, as a much more abundant clone is one base away. The CDR3 sequence: CASSLASGVKLETHYF. The CDR3 nucleotides are TGTGCCAGCAGCTTAGCTAGCGGGGTAAAGTTGGAGACCCACTACTTC. The rearrangement joins TRBV13 to TRBJ2-5; 9 bases map to TRBD2. CDR3 length equals 16 residues. The germline V gene encodes CDR1 PRHDT and CDR2 FYEKMQ (reference sequence).

For this clonotype: This may be a read error: a much more frequent sequence differs by one nucleotide. The chain joins TRBV29-1 to TRBJ2-7, with TRBD2 matching 9 bases. The CDR3 extends over 14 amino acids. From germline, CDR1 is SQVTM and CDR2 ANQGSEA. The trim removed 4 bases at V and 3 bases at J, leaving 7 bases unmatched. DNA for the CDR3: TGCAGCGTTGCTGGAGCGGGAGGAAACTACGAGCAGTACTTC. Translated, it gives CSVAGAGGNYEQYF.

This clonotype has at least ten counts. This chain connects TRBV10-3 to TRBJ1-2, with 9 positions matching TRBD1. The germline V gene encodes CDR1 ENHRY and CDR2 SYGVKD. The CDR3 is 13 amino acids. Unmatched junction bases numbered 9, after V lost 8 bases and J lost 8 bases. In DNA form, the CDR3 reads TGTGCCATCCGACACCGGACAGGGGACGGCTACACCTTC. The encoded protein is CAIRHRTGDGYTF.